Presented here are 31 T cell receptor delta chains from one specimen sequenced in a study of Vδ1+ human thymocytes. Whole-study results and caveats: In the thymus, TRG and TRD repertoires looked highly polyclonal with Gaussian CDR3 lengths.

The template was reverse-transcribed extracted RNA. CDR3 amplicons came from multiplex PCR with pooled V-gene forward and constant-region reverse primers. TCRdb reapplied CATT to the multiplex PCR reads. This sample carries roughly 50,000 delta-chain clones, 15% to 20% of them seen once, and the ten largest clones take 0.5%. These receptors have no identified antigens. Sequenced input: Vdelta1+ gamma-delta thymocytes from the thymus. Subset indicated: FACS-sorted CD3+ TCRalphabeta- TCRVdelta1+ TCRVdelta2- thymocytes. All receptors derive from a boy in the first two years of life who had congenital heart surgery.

The table lists this clone with a few counts. The chain couples TRDV1 to TRDJ1; possible D gene TRDD3, 5 bases. This CDR3 region has 18 residues. Per germline, CDR1 TSWWSYY and CDR2 QGS. V was trimmed by 4 bases and J by 0 bases, leaving 21 bases between them. Here the CDR3 reads CALGGVWSWGLYTDKLIF. The CDR3 region has the DNA TGTGCTCTTGGGGGCGTTTGGAGTTGGGGACTGTACACCGATAAACTCATCTTT.

The V gene is TRDV1, the J gene TRDJ1, with 9 bases identical to TRDD3. In germline, CDR1 is TSWWSYY, CDR2 QGS. The V and J ends lost 10 bases and 2 bases, in that order; junction bases with no gene match: 5. CDR3 size: 13 residues. Here the CDR3 DNA reads TGTGCTCATGAGGGGGATACAACCGATAAACTCATCTTT. This translates into CAHEGDTTDKLIF.

As concerns this clone: Mismatch with germline at one junction end may stem from a read error. The chain uses TRDV1 and TRDJ1; 8 bases align to TRDD3. In germline, CDR1 is TSWWSYY, CDR2 QGS. This CDR3 contains 18 residues. The CDR3 nucleotides read TGTGCTCTTGGGATAGTTGTCAACCTGGGGGACCCCAGGAGGGAACTCATCTTC. It encodes CALGIVVNLGDPRRELIF.

Only a few counts were recorded for this clone. The genes are TRDV1 and TRDJ1, with 9 nucleotides matching TRDD3. The CDR3 has 24 residues. Looked up from germline, CDR1 is TSWWSYY and CDR2 is QGS. J was trimmed by 1 base and V by 0 bases; bases with no gene match: 27. The CDR3, as DNA: TGTGCTCTTGGGGAACTAACAGGGACACACGGGGATACGCAGTATTCGGGCAGCACCGATAAACTCATCTTT. Its translation: CALGELTGTHGDTQYSGSTDKLIF.

This chain links TRDV1 with TRDJ1; 9 nucleotides match TRDD3. This CDR3 comprises 21 residues. J lost 0 bases, V lost 3 bases, and 20 bases had no gene match. Germline V gives CDR1 TSWWSYY, CDR2 QGS. The CDR3 nucleotides are TGTGCTCTTGGGGAGGCCTTCCCGTTACTGGGGGACCTAGGATACACCGATAAACTCATCTTT. The encoded protein is CALGEAFPLLGDLGYTDKLIF.

V and J are TRDV1 and TRDJ1, with 12 bases aligning to TRDD3. The V gene's germline CDR1 is TSWWSYY and CDR2 QGS. The CDR3 loop spans 21 amino acids. V lost 3 bases to trimming and J lost 3 bases; unmatched junction nucleotides: 20. The CDR3 DNA sequence: TGTGCTCTTGGGGACCCCCTCCTAGCTCAAGGACTGGGGGATACAGCCGATAAACTCATCTTT. It encodes CALGDPLLAQGLGDTADKLIF.

Judged by abundance, this clone is medium-sized. This chain uses TRDV2 with TRDJ1; 8 nucleotides line up with TRDD3. Germline V lookup: CDR1 GEAIGNYY, CDR2 EKD. The junction had 13 bases not matched to a gene; V was cut back by 4 bases and J by 4 bases. The CDR3 length is 16 residues. CDR3 sequence: CACEGGIIGFHDKLIF. The CDR3 nucleotides read TGTGCCTGTGAAGGGGGGATAATTGGGTTCCACGATAAACTCATCTTT.

The gene calls are TRDV1 and TRDJ1, with D uncertain. V was clipped by 0 bases and J by 0 bases, with 29 bases between them. The germline V gene has CDR1 TSWWSYY and CDR2 QGS. The CDR3 sequence is 22 residues long. CDR3 DNA sequence: TGTGCTCTTGGGGAACTAACAGGTCGTATCCCCAGAACTAACCCCTACACCGATAAACTCATCTTT. It is translated as CALGELTGRIPRTNPYTDKLIF.

This chain joins TRDV1 and TRDJ1; 7 nucleotides agree with TRDD3. The CDR3 contains 15 residues. Germline-derived CDR1 and CDR2 are TSWWSYY and QGS. The V segment lost 2 bases and the J segment 5 bases; nucleotides outside the gene matches: 8. The CDR3 nucleotides read TGTGCTCTTGGGGAAAGTTCAGTACTGGGGGATAAACTCATCTTT. Encoded protein: CALGESSVLGDKLIF.

This clone turned up a few times. The V and J genes are TRDV1 and TRDJ1; the D gene is possibly TRDD3 (6 bases). The CDR3 contains 18 residues. The V gene's germline CDR1 is TSWWSYY and CDR2 QGS. Trimming removed 0 bases from V and 1 base from J, with 18 bases in between. The CDR3 nucleotides are TGTGCTCTTGGGGAACTCCCTCCTGGGGTAGCGGGCACCGATAAACTCATCTTT. Translating it yields CALGELPPGVAGTDKLIF.

This rearrangement joins TRDV1 to TRDJ1, with D perhaps matching TRDD2 (8 bases). V gave up 6 bases and J gave up 8 bases, with 37 bases separating them. CDR1 is TSWWSYY and CDR2 is QGS in the germline V gene. The CDR3 consists of 20 residues. CDR3 nucleotide sequence: TGTGCTCTTGGATATTCTTCTTCCTACCCCAACTGGGGTAGCACCGGGAAACTCATCTTT. This encodes CALGYSSSYPNWGSTGKLIF.

This clone has a handful of counts. The V call is TRDV1, the J call TRDJ1, with 11 positions matching TRDD3. Germline trimming cut 1 base from V and 1 base from J; bases unmatched to any gene: 26. Germline V gene sequence: CDR1 TSWWSYY, CDR2 QGS. There are 24 residues in the CDR3. CDR3 coding DNA: TGTGCTCTTGGGGAACAAGCCACATTCCTACTTGTACTGGGGGATATACGGGGCACCGATAAACTCATCTTT. Its protein product is CALGEQATFLLVLGDIRGTDKLIF.

Of note for this clone: A much larger clone differs by one base, so this may be a read error. The same CDR3 also results from other DNA sequences found in this sample. The chain is built from TRDV2 and TRDJ1; TRDD3 matches 9 bases. The CDR3 covers 19 residues. After removal of 0 bases from V and 8 bases from J, the junction contained 21 bases not matched to a gene. Germline loops: CDR1 GEAIGNYY, CDR2 EKD. This chain's CDR3 is CACDTGMALGEFSIDKLIF. Written as DNA, the CDR3 is TGTGCCTGTGACACCGGTATGGCACTGGGGGAGTTTTCTATCGACAAACTCATCTTT.

The table lists this clone with a few counts. The chain has TRDV1 and TRDJ2, with D uncertain. The CDR3 extends over 14 amino acids. The germline V and J ends were trimmed by 1 base and 3 bases, with 6 bases remaining between them. Germline CDR1 is TSWWSYY and CDR2 is QGS. CDR3 amino acids: CALGERPLTAQLFF. CDR3 in DNA: TGTGCTCTTGGGGAACGTCCCCTGACAGCACAACTCTTCTTT.

This clone has a handful of counts. The chain combines TRDV1 with TRDJ1; D is unresolved. Germline values: CDR1 TSWWSYY, CDR2 QGS. The CDR3 has 17 residues. The V end lost 0 bases, the J end lost 1 base, and 15 bases lay between the germline ends. The CDR3: CALGELKASRVTDKLIF. As DNA, the CDR3 is TGTGCTCTTGGGGAACTGAAGGCCTCCAGGGTCACCGATAAACTCATCTTT.

The V gene is TRDV1, the J gene TRDJ1; TRDD2 might be the D (9 bases). Germline-derived CDR1 and CDR2 are TSWWSYY and QGS. Trimming cost V 4 bases and J 7 bases, with 34 bases left between them. This CDR3 region has 20 residues. The CDR3 sequence is CALGASLPTAVLGVAGKLIF. CDR3 nucleotides: TGTGCTCTTGGGGCGTCCCTTCCTACGGCCGTACTGGGGGTTGCGGGTAAACTCATCTTT.

As regards this clone: Germline is not matched at one junction end, which may reflect a read error. V usage is TRDV1 and J usage is TRDJ1, with 10 nucleotides matching TRDD3. Germline V lookup: CDR1 TSWWSYY, CDR2 QGS. This CDR3 has 19 residues. Written as DNA, the CDR3 is TGCGCTCTTGGGGAAAGATACTCCGTACTGGGGGATCCCACCGATAAACTCATCTTT. This gives the protein CALGERYSVLGDPTDKLIF.

This clone was counted between two and nine times. J is TRDJ1 and V is TRDV1; 8 bases match TRDD3. The CDR3 is 21 amino acids. Germline loops: CDR1 TSWWSYY, CDR2 QGS. V shed 1 base, J shed 0 bases, and the junction held 19 bases outside the gene matches. CDR3 protein: CALGEPTRLEPGGTYTDKLIF. CDR3 nucleotide sequence: TGTGCTCTTGGGGAACCCACCCGCCTGGAACCTGGGGGAACGTACACCGATAAACTCATCTTT.

This rearrangement joins TRDV1 to TRDJ1; 9 nucleotides agree with TRDD3. The germline V gene encodes CDR1 TSWWSYY and CDR2 QGS. Trimming removed 4 bases from V and 4 bases from J; junction bases left unmatched: 13. The CDR3 is 17 residues long. CDR3 loop: CALGVTSWGYAGDKLIF. CDR3 coding DNA: TGTGCTCTTGGGGTCACTTCCTGGGGATACGCGGGCGATAAACTCATCTTT.

This clone has more than one count but fewer than ten. The chain carries TRDV1 and TRDJ1, with 12 bases fitting TRDD3. The CDR3 totals 15 residues. Trimming at V came to 4 bases and at J to 5 bases, leaving 5 bases not matched to a gene. CDR1 and CDR2 from the germline V gene are TSWWSYY and QGS. CDR3 loop: CALGASWGIRDKLIF. The CDR3 coding sequence is TGTGCTCTTGGGGCTTCCTGGGGGATACGAGATAAACTCATCTTT.

The rearrangement uses TRDV1 and TRDJ1; 9 bases fit TRDD3. V gave up 0 bases and J gave up 8 bases; unmatched junction bases: 7. Germline V gene lookup returns CDR1 TSWWSYY and CDR2 QGS. The CDR3 has 15 residues. CDR3 in amino acids: CALGELLGDLRKLIF. The CDR3 DNA reads TGTGCTCTTGGGGAACTGCTGGGGGATCTCCGAAAACTCATCTTT.

This clone turned up a few times. The chain carries TRDV1 and TRDJ1; D remains unclear. This CDR3 contains 19 residues. V was clipped by 4 bases and J by 3 bases, with 27 bases between them. Germline CDR1 TSWWSYY, CDR2 QGS. CDR3: CALGGNTTFSRPKADKLIF. As DNA, the CDR3 is TGTGCTCTTGGGGGGAATACTACTTTCTCCCGGCCTAAGGCCGATAAACTCATCTTT.

This clone has a handful of counts. The chain couples TRDV1 to TRDJ1; the D gene is possibly TRDD3 (5 bases). There are 18 residues in the CDR3. CDR1 is TSWWSYY and CDR2 is QGS in the germline V gene. V dropped 4 bases and J dropped 0 bases, with 21 bases sitting between them. CDR3 loop: CALGVREVRGLYTDKLIF. CDR3 sequence (DNA): TGTGCTCTTGGGGTTAGAGAAGTGCGGGGGTTGTACACCGATAAACTCATCTTT.

The chain recombines TRDV1 with TRDJ1, with 8 bases aligning to TRDD3. The V and J ends lost 5 bases and 1 base, in that order; junction bases with no gene match: 6. CDR3 length: 15 residues. Germline V CDR1 and CDR2: TSWWSYY, QGS. CDR3 region: CALGHLLGGTDKLIF. CDR3 nucleotide sequence: TGTGCTCTTGGGCATTTACTGGGGGGCACCGATAAACTCATCTTT.

The genes are TRDV1 and TRDJ1, with TRDD3 matching over 9 bases. V gave up 3 bases and J gave up 6 bases; unmatched junction bases: 11. Germline V gene lookup returns CDR1 TSWWSYY and CDR2 QGS. This CDR3 region has 16 residues. The CDR3 nucleotides read TGTGCTCTTGGGGATCCCTACGACTGGGGGAATAATAAACTCATCTTT. It encodes CALGDPYDWGNNKLIF.

For this clone: The junction shows a germline mismatch at one end, possibly a read error. The chain links TRDV2 to TRDJ1; TRDD3 matches 8 bases. The V gene's germline CDR1 is GEAIGNYY and CDR2 EKD. The CDR3 has 16 amino acids. The CDR3 coding sequence is TGTGCCTGCCCGTGGGGGGATAAGGAGTACACCGATAGACTCATCTTT. It codes for CACPWGDKEYTDRLIF.

The chain joins TRDV1 to TRDJ1; TRDD3 matches 13 bases. V shed 2 bases, J shed 1 base, and the junction held 13 bases outside the gene matches. Per germline, CDR1 TSWWSYY and CDR2 QGS. The CDR3 sequence is 20 residues long. DNA of the CDR3: TGTGCTCTTGGGGAAGTCCTTTTACTGGGGGATACGAGGGGCACCGATAAACTCATCTTT. Amino acid sequence: CALGEVLLLGDTRGTDKLIF.

The rearrangement joins TRDV1 to TRDJ1; D uncertain. Looked up from germline, CDR1 is TSWWSYY and CDR2 is QGS. Trimming shortened V by 2 bases and J by 0 bases, and 34 bases separated the two germline ends. This CDR3 is 23 amino acids long. CDR3 region: CALGERRFHAGSGLRFYTDKLIF. CDR3 coding DNA: TGTGCTCTTGGGGAAAGAAGATTCCACGCAGGTTCGGGACTTCGATTTTACACCGATAAACTCATCTTT.

The chain is built from TRDV1 and TRDJ1; 9 bases fit TRDD3. The J segment lost 2 bases and the V segment lost 5 bases, leaving 24 bases of the junction unmatched. The CDR3 is 21 amino acids. Per germline, CDR1 TSWWSYY and CDR2 QGS. The CDR3 protein is CALGSLSGGYTIGITTDKLIF. The CDR3 coding sequence is TGTGCTCTTGGGTCCTTAAGCGGGGGATACACGATAGGAATTACTACCGATAAACTCATCTTT.

The chain employs TRDV1 and TRDJ1, with 10 bases lining up with TRDD3. CDR1 and CDR2 (germline): TSWWSYY, QGS. The junction had 19 bases not matched to a gene; V was cut back by 0 bases and J by 3 bases. This CDR3 has 21 amino acids. The CDR3 DNA reads TGTGCTCTTGGGGAACTATCTCCCCAGCCCGGGGGATACGGAGGCTCCGATAAACTCATCTTT. Protein sequence: CALGELSPQPGGYGGSDKLIF.

J is TRDJ1 and V is TRDV1, with 12 nucleotides matching TRDD3. The CDR3 covers 20 residues. Per germline, CDR1 TSWWSYY and CDR2 QGS. V shed 5 bases and J 1 base; nucleotides not matched to a gene: 17. The CDR3 DNA reads as TGTGCTCTTGGGACTTCTCCTACTGGGGGATACCCAGCTGGCACCGATAAACTCATCTTT. Translated: CALGTSPTGGYPAGTDKLIF.